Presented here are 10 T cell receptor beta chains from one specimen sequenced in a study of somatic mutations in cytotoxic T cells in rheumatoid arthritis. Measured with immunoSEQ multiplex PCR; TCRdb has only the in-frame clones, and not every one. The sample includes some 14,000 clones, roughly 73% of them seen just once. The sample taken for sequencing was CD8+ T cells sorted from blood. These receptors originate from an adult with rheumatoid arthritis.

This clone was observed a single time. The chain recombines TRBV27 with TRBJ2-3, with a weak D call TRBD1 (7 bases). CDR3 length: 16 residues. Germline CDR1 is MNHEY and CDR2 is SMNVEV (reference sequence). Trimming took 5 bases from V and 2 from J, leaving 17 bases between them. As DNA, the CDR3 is TGTGCCAGCAGTCCACTACAGGAGGGGGCCACAGATACGCAGTATTTT. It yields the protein CASSPLQEGATDTQYF.

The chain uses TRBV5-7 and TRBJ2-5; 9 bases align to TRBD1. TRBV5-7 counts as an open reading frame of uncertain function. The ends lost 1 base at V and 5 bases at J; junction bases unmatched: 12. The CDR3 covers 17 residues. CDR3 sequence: CASSLYPDRGGKETQYF. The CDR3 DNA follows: TGTGCCAGCAGCTTGTACCCGGACAGGGGCGGTAAGGAGACCCAGTACTTC.

In nucleotides, the CDR3 is TGCGCCAGCAGCCAAGGCCTAGCGGGGAAATACAATGAGCAGTTCTTC. Translation: CASSQGLAGKYNEQFF. The V call is TRBV4-1, the J call TRBJ2-1, with 9 bases lining up with TRBD2. This CDR3 region has 16 residues. Germline V gives CDR1 MGHRA, CDR2 YSYEKL. J was trimmed by 4 bases and V by 1 base; bases with no gene match: 5.

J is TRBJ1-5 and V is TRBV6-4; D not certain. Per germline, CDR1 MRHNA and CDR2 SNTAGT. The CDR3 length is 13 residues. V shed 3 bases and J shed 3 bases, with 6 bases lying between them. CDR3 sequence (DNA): TGTGCCAGCAGTGAAAAGGCCAATCAGCCCCAGCATTTT. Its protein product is CASSEKANQPQHF.

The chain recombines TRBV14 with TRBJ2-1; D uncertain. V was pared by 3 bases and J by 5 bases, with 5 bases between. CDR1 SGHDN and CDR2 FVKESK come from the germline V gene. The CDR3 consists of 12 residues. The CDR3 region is CASSHVDNEQFF. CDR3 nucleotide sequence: TGTGCCAGCAGCCACGTAGACAATGAGCAGTTCTTC.

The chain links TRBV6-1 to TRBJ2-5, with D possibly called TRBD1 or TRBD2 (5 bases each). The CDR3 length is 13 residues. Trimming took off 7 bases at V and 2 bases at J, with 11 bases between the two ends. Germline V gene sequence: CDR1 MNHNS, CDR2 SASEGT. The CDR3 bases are TGTGCCAGCACCCAGGGACCACAAGAGACCCAGTACTTC. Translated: CASTQGPQETQYF.

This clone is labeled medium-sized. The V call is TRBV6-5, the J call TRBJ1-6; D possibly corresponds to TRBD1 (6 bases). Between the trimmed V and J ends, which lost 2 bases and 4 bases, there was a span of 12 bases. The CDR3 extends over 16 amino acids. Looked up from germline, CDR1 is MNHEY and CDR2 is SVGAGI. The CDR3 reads CASSYTRGGYNSPLHF. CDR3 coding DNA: TGTGCCAGCAGTTACACCAGGGGAGGGTATAATTCACCCCTCCACTTT.

In nucleotides, the CDR3 is TGTGCCAGCAGCCCAGGCGGGGGGCTCGGCGGCTACACCTTC. It translates to CASSPGGGLGGYTF. The chain recombines TRBV7-2 with TRBJ1-2, with D perhaps matching TRBD1 (6 bases). Germline V lookup: CDR1 SGHTA, CDR2 FQGNSA. V shed 5 bases and J shed 8 bases, with 18 bases lying between them. The CDR3 has 14 residues.

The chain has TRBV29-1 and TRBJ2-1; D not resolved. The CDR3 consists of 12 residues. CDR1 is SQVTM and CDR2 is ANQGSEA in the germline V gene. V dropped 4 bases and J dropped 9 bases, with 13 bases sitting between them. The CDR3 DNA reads TGCAGCGTTGGAAGCTACACGAGTGAGCAGTTCTTC. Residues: CSVGSYTSEQFF.

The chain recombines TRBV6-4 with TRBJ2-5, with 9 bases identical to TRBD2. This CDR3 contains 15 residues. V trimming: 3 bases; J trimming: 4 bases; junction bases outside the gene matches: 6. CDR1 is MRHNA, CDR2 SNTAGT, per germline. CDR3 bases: TGTGCCAGCAGTGAAGTAGCGGGGGAGTTAGAGACCCAGTACTTC. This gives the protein CASSEVAGELETQYF.